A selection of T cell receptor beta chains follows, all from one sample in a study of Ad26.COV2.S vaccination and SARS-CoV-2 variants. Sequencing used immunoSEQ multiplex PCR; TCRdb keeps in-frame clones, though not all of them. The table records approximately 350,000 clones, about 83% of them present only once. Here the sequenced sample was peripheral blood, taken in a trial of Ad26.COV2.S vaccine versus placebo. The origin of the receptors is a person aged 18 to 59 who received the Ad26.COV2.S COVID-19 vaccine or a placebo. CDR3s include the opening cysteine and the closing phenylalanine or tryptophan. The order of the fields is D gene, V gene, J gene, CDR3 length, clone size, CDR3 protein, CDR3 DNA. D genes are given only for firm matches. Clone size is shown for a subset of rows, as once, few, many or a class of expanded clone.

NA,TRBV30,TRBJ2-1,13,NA,CAWSPLGWNEQFF,TGTGCCTGGAGTCCACTGGGCTGGAATGAGCAGTTCTTC
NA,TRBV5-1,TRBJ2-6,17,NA,CASSLVPGSSGANVLTF,TGCGCCAGCAGCTTGGTCCCAGGTTCCTCTGGGGCCAACGTCCTGACTTTC
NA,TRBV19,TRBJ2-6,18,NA,CASSLSGRGALGANVLTF,TGTGCCAGTAGCCTGAGTGGCAGGGGAGCGCTTGGGGCCAACGTCCTGACTTTC
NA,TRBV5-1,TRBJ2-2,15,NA,CASRRGQGNTGELFF,TGCGCCAGCAGGAGAGGGCAAGGGAACACCGGGGAGCTGTTTTTT
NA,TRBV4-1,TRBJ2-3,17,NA,CASSQEVHAFSTDTQYF,TGCGCCAGCAGCCAAGAGGTGCATGCCTTTAGCACAGATACGCAGTATTTT
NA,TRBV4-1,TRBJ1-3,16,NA,CASSQDTGVSGNTIYF,TGCGCCAGCAGCCAAGATACGGGGGTGAGCGGAAACACCATATATTTT
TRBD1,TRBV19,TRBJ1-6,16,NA,CASSPRTGVGNSPLHF,TGTGCCAGTAGTCCGCGGACAGGGGTGGGTAATTCACCCCTCCACTTT
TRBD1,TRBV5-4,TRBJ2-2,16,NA,CASSSPGQGSPGELFF,TGTGCCAGCAGCTCACCGGGACAGGGCTCACCCGGGGAGCTGTTTTTT
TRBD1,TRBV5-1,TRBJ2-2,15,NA,CASSLGTANTGELFF,TGCGCCAGCAGCTTAGGGACAGCTAACACCGGGGAGCTGTTTTTT
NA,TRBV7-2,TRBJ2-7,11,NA,CASSTTYEQYF,TGTGCCAGCAGCACTACCTACGAGCAGTACTTC
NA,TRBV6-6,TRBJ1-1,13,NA,CASSPGGNTEAFF,TGTGCCAGCAGCCCCGGGGGGAACACTGAAGCTTTCTTT
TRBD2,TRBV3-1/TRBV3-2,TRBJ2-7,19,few,CASSPGGRGGPISSYEQYF,TGTGCCAGCAGCCCCGGAGGGCGGGGGGGCCCTATAAGCTCCTACGAGCAGTACTTC
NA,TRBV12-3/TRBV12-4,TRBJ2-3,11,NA,CASSSTDTQYF,TGTGCCAGCAGTTCCACAGATACGCAGTATTTT
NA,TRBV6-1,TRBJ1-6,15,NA,CASSEEAGKNSPLHF,TGTGCCAGCAGTGAAGAAGCAGGAAAGAATTCACCCCTCCACTTT
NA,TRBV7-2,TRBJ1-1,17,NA,CASSPRWGGPMNTEAFF,TGTGCCAGCAGCCCGCGATGGGGGGGGCCGATGAACACTGAAGCTTTCTTT
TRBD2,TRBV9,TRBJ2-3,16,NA,CASSVASGLEADTQYF,TGTGCCAGCAGCGTAGCGTCCGGACTAGAGGCAGATACGCAGTATTTT
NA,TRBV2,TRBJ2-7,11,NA,CASSGSGEQYF,TGTGCCAGCAGTGGATCGGGTGAGCAGTACTTC
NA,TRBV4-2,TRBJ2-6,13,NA,CASSRVGANVLTF,TGTGCCAGCAGCCGGGTGGGGGCCAACGTCCTGACTTTC
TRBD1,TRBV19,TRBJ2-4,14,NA,CASSLRQGKNIQYF,TGTGCCAGTAGTCTACGACAGGGAAAAAACATTCAGTACTTC
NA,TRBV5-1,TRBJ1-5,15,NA,CASSLEREASQPQHF,TGCGCCAGCAGCTTGGAAAGGGAGGCCAGTCAGCCCCAGCATTTT
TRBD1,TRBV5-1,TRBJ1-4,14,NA,CASSPGQGAEKLFF,TGCGCCAGCAGCCCGGGACAGGGGGCGGAAAAACTGTTTTTT
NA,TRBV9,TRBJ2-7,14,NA,CASSVGGGSSEQYF,TGTGCCAGCAGCGTAGGGGGAGGTTCAAGCGAGCAGTACTTC
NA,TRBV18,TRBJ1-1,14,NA,CASSLGTVNTEAFF,TGTGCCAGCTCTCTCGGGACGGTGAACACTGAAGCTTTCTTT
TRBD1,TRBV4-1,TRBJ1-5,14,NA,CASSFNRGAQPQHF,TGCGCCAGCAGCTTTAACAGGGGGGCACAGCCCCAGCATTTT
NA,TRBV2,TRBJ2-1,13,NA,CASRFLGYNEQFF,TGTGCCAGTCGATTCCTGGGATACAATGAGCAGTTCTTC
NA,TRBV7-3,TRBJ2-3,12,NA,CASSLNRDTQYF,TGTGCCAGCAGCTTAAATCGGGATACGCAGTATTTT
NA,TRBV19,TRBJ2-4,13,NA,CASSIEGTNIQYF,TGTGCCAGTAGTATTGAGGGGACAAACATTCAGTACTTC
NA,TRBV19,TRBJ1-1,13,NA,CASTFRGNTEAFF,TGTGCCAGTACTTTCCGGGGGAACACTGAAGCTTTCTTT
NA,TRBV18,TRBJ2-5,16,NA,CASSPGGMVRQETQYF,TGTGCCAGCTCACCTGGAGGAATGGTTCGCCAAGAGACCCAGTACTTC
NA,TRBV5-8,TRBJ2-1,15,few,CASSRRSEYYNEQFF,TGTGCCAGCAGCCGTAGAAGTGAGTATTACAATGAGCAGTTCTTC
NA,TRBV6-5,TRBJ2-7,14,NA,CASRPIGFVYEQYF,TGTGCCAGCCGCCCAATTGGGTTTGTCTACGAGCAGTACTTC
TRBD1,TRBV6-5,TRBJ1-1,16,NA,CASSYLNRGRGTEAFF,TGTGCCAGCAGTTACTTGAACAGGGGGCGGGGCACTGAAGCTTTCTTT
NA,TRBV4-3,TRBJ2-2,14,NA,CASSQVSGFGELFF,TGCGCCAGCAGCCAAGTTTCGGGGTTCGGGGAGCTGTTTTTT
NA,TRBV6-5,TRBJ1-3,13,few,CASRVSGGDTIYF,TGTGCCAGCAGGGTCTCCGGAGGGGACACCATATATTTT
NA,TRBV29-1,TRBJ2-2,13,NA,CSAWDPNTGELFF,TGCAGCGCTTGGGACCCAAACACCGGGGAGCTGTTTTTT
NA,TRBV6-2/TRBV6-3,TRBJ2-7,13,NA,CASSWTVTHEQYF,TGTGCCAGCAGTTGGACAGTCACCCACGAGCAGTACTTC
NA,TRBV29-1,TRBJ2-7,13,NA,CSVEDRSGYEQYF,TGCAGCGTTGAAGATCGGTCTGGCTACGAGCAGTACTTC
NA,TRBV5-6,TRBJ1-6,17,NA,CASSLSLTGIYNSPLHF,TGTGCCAGCAGCTTGAGTTTAACAGGGATCTATAATTCACCCCTCCACTTT
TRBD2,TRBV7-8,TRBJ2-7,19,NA,CASSSSTPGLAGSSYEQYF,TGTGCCAGCAGCTCCTCGACGCCCGGACTAGCGGGGTCCTCCTACGAGCAGTACTTC
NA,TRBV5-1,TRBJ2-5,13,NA,CASSLGGEETQYF,TGCGCCAGCAGCTTAGGAGGGGAAGAGACCCAGTACTTC
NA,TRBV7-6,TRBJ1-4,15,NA,CASSLYPATNEKLFF,TGTGCCAGCAGCCTATACCCAGCAACTAATGAAAAACTGTTTTTT
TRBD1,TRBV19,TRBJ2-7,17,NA,CASPGQVLLSNTYEQYF,TGTGCCTCCCCGGGACAGGTTCTCCTCTCTAATACCTACGAGCAGTACTTC
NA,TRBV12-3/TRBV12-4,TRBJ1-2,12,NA,CASSLQIGEGTF,TGTGCCAGCAGTTTACAGATAGGGGAAGGGACCTTC
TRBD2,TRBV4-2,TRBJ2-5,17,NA,CASSQGSSGSHQETQYF,TGTGCCAGCAGCCAAGGCTCTAGCGGGAGCCACCAAGAGACCCAGTACTTC
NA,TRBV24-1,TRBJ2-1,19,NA,CATSDPKETGRGTYNEQFF,TGTGCCACCAGTGATCCCAAGGAGACAGGGAGGGGAACCTACAATGAGCAGTTCTTC